This passage covers 21 T cell receptor beta chains from one sample sequenced in a study of T cell responses to AZD1222 COVID-19 vaccine. Clones were read by immunoSEQ multiplex PCR, and TCRdb kept only the in-frame ones, dropping some. The table lists about 120,000 clones, approximately 90% of them singletons. The input for sequencing was peripheral blood, taken on day 0 of AZD1222 vaccination. These receptors were collected from an adult in good health.

The rearrangement uses TRBV4-1 and TRBJ1-4, with D tentatively TRBD1 (6 bases). Germline CDR1 reads MGHRA; CDR2 reads YSYEKL. The V and J ends lost 6 bases and 0 bases respectively, with 14 bases between them. CDR3 length: 16 residues. CDR3 residues: CASSLARTATNEKLFF. The CDR3 DNA reads as TGCGCCAGCAGTCTCGCCCGGACAGCAACTAATGAAAAACTGTTTTTT.

This clone was seen more than once but under ten times. This chain links TRBV19 with TRBJ1-2; D ambiguous. CDR1 and CDR2 (germline): LNHDA, SQIVND (reference sequence). Trimming removed 3 bases from V and 2 bases from J, with 7 bases in between. This CDR3 region has 13 residues. The CDR3 DNA reads TGTGCCAGTAGTATCACGGTGAACTATGGCTACACCTTC. The encoded protein is CASSITVNYGYTF.

About this clone: Compared with germline, one end of the junction differs, possibly owing to a read error. The rearrangement uses TRBV29-1 and TRBJ1-1, with D possibly matching TRBD1 (5 bases). CDR1 is SQVTM and CDR2 is ANQGSEA in the germline V gene. This CDR3 has 12 amino acids. The CDR3 DNA reads TGCAGCGTCTTGGACATGAATACTGAAGCTTTCTTT. Amino acids: CSVLDMNTEAFF.

The CDR3 DNA is TGTGCCAGCAGCTCCGGACTTGGCAACACCATATATTTT. Its protein product is CASSSGLGNTIYF. This sequence joins TRBV6-5 and TRBJ1-3; D gene unclear. Germline CDR1 is MNHEY and CDR2 is SVGAGI. The CDR3 totals 13 residues. Trimming took off 6 bases at V and 7 bases at J, with 13 bases between the two ends.

The CDR3 DNA reads TGTGCCAGCAGCCAAAACGGGGGACGGGAGAATGAAAAACTGTTTTTT. Protein: CASSQNGGRENEKLFF. The V call is TRBV4-2, the J call TRBJ1-4, with D possibly being TRBD1 (5 bases). The CDR3 length is 16 residues. The V end was cut by 2 bases, the J end by 5 bases, with 15 bases between. Looked up from germline, CDR1 is LGHNA and CDR2 is YNFKEQ.

J is TRBJ1-5 and V is TRBV5-1, with D tentatively TRBD1 (5 bases). From germline, CDR1 is SGHRS and CDR2 YFSETQ. This CDR3 region has 14 residues. Trimming pared 3 bases from V and 3 bases from J, leaving 10 bases between. The CDR3 region has the DNA TGCGCCAGCAGCTACGACAGCAACAATCAGCCCCAGCATTTT. This sequence encodes CASSYDSNNQPQHF.

The genes are TRBV6-4 and TRBJ2-1, with D maybe TRBD2 (5 bases). Per the germline V gene, CDR1 is MRHNA and CDR2 is SNTAGT. V was cut by 0 bases and J by 2 bases, with 11 bases left in between. The CDR3 extends over 16 amino acids. The CDR3 reads CASSDSPGWPYNEQFF. The DNA of the CDR3 is TGTGCCAGCAGTGACTCCCCGGGATGGCCCTACAATGAGCAGTTCTTC.

The V and J genes are TRBV21-1 and TRBJ1-2; the DNA was not compared with TRBD1, the D call given in the table. TRBV21-1 is a pseudogene. The CDR3 loop spans 16 amino acids. The CDR3 region is CASSPTGRHSNYGYTF. The CDR3 coding sequence is TGTGCCAGCAGCCCTACAGGTAGGCATTCAAACTATGGCTACACCTTC.

The V gene is TRBV11-3, the J gene TRBJ2-1; 7 nucleotides match TRBD2. This CDR3 has 13 residues. Losses at the gene ends were 2 bases for V and 9 bases for J; bases not matched to a gene: 4. Germline assignment: CDR1 SGHNT and CDR2 YENEEA. This CDR3 is CASSLWGGTEQFF. The CDR3 nucleotides read TGTGCCAGCAGCTTATGGGGAGGGACTGAGCAGTTCTTC.

J is TRBJ1-1 and V is TRBV12-3 or TRBV12-4, with 11 bases matching TRBD1. CDR3 length: 13 residues. J lost 7 bases, V lost 4 bases, and 2 bases had no gene match. In nucleotides, the CDR3 is TGTGCCAGCAGTTGGGACAGGGGGATTGAAGCTTTCTTT. Its protein product is CASSWDRGIEAFF.

V usage is TRBV5-5 and J usage is TRBJ2-6; 7 nucleotides match TRBD2. Germline V gives CDR1 SGHKS, CDR2 YYEKEE (reference sequence). The CDR3 extends over 19 amino acids. The junction had 11 bases not matched to a gene; V was cut back by 2 bases and J by 0 bases. Here the CDR3 reads CASSFGPGAGTSGANVLTF. DNA for the CDR3: TGTGCCAGCAGCTTCGGTCCAGGAGCGGGGACCTCTGGGGCCAACGTCCTGACTTTC.

The chain joins TRBV7-9 to TRBJ2-4, with D uncertain. V was cut by 1 base and J by 6 bases, with 10 bases left in between. Germline V gene sequence: CDR1 SEHNR, CDR2 FQNEAQ (reference sequence). The CDR3 spans 14 residues. The CDR3 DNA sequence: TGTGCCAGCAGCTTAGGTGCAGACTCAAACATTCAGTACTTC. Residues: CASSLGADSNIQYF.

J is TRBJ1-4 and V is TRBV18; 7 bases fit TRBD1. Germline lookup yields CDR1 KGHSH and CDR2 LQKENI. The V gene end was trimmed by 4 bases and the J gene end by 8 bases; junction bases not matched to a gene: 7. This CDR3 contains 14 residues. This CDR3 is CASSREGAGEKLFF. As DNA, the CDR3 is TGTGCCAGCTCACGGGAGGGGGCTGGAGAAAAACTGTTTTTT.

The CDR3 protein is CASTPWTGAYNEQFF. CDR3 coding DNA: TGTGCCAGCACACCTTGGACAGGCGCCTACAATGAGCAGTTCTTC. The V call is TRBV3-1 (or the pseudogene TRBV3-2), the J call TRBJ2-1; TRBD1 agrees at 7 bases. Germline-derived CDR1 and CDR2 are LGHDT and YNNKEL (reference sequence). After removal of 7 bases from V and 2 bases from J, the junction contained 8 bases not matched to a gene. This CDR3 is 15 amino acids long.

The chain couples TRBV10-2 to TRBJ1-2, with no clear D. This CDR3 comprises 14 residues. The V and J ends lost 0 bases and 3 bases respectively, with 8 bases between them. CDR1 and CDR2 (germline): WSHSY, SAAADI. The chain's CDR3 is CASSESNGYYGYTF. In DNA form, the CDR3 reads TGCGCCAGCAGTGAGTCGAACGGCTACTATGGCTACACCTTC.

The rearrangement links TRBV28 to TRBJ1-2; D gene unclear. The CDR3 has 13 amino acids. V lost 1 base and J 5 bases, leaving 8 bases between the germline ends. Germline lookup yields CDR1 MDHEN and CDR2 SYDVKM. The DNA for the CDR3 is TGTGCCAGCAGTTTATTCTCAGGATATGGCTACACCTTC. As protein: CASSLFSGYGYTF.

The gene calls are TRBV7-9 and TRBJ2-1; a weak D match, TRBD1 (7 bases). Germline V gives CDR1 SEHNR, CDR2 FQNEAQ (reference sequence). This CDR3 is built from 14 residues. The V end lost 10 bases, the J end lost 6 bases, and 19 bases lay between the germline ends. The CDR3 DNA reads as TGTGCCACCCTACTATCTCAGGGGGGCAATGAGCAGTTCTTC. Translating it yields CATLLSQGGNEQFF.

This chain joins TRBV5-1 and TRBJ2-7, with 8 bases identical to TRBD2. The CDR3 has 14 residues. The V gene end was trimmed by 0 bases and the J gene end by 7 bases; junction bases not matched to a gene: 6. Germline assignment: CDR1 SGHRS and CDR2 YFSETQ. The CDR3 DNA follows: TGCGCCAGCAGCTTGGGAGCGGGAGCTAGGGAGCAGTACTTC. This codes for CASSLGAGAREQYF.

V gene TRBV6-2 or TRBV6-3 combines with J gene TRBJ1-2, with 8 positions matching TRBD1. V was pared by 7 bases and J by 13 bases, with 14 bases of the junction left unmatched. Looked up from germline, CDR1 is MNHEY and CDR2 is SVGEGT. The CDR3 has 13 residues. The CDR3 region has the DNA TGTGCCAGCAACCCGGCGGGGACAGGCTATTGCACCTTC. Translating gives CASNPAGTGYCTF.

This rearrangement joins TRBV28 to TRBJ1-1; 8 bases match TRBD1. This CDR3 is built from 18 residues. V trimming: 6 bases; J trimming: 2 bases; junction bases outside the gene matches: 17. CDR1 and CDR2 from the germline V gene are MDHEN and SYDVKM. The DNA of the CDR3 is TGTGCCAGCAGCCTATCGAGCCAGGGGGCGAATCCCAACACTGAAGCTTTCTTT. Translating it yields CASSLSSQGANPNTEAFF.

The V and J genes are TRBV7-9 and TRBJ1-4; D is unclear. Germline V gene sequence: CDR1 SEHNR, CDR2 FQNEAQ (reference sequence). The CDR3 totals 14 residues. V lost 0 bases to trimming and J lost 8 bases, with 10 bases between them. CDR3 residues: CASSLAGGGEKLFF. The CDR3 DNA reads TGTGCCAGCAGCTTAGCAGGTGGCGGGGAAAAACTGTTTTTT.